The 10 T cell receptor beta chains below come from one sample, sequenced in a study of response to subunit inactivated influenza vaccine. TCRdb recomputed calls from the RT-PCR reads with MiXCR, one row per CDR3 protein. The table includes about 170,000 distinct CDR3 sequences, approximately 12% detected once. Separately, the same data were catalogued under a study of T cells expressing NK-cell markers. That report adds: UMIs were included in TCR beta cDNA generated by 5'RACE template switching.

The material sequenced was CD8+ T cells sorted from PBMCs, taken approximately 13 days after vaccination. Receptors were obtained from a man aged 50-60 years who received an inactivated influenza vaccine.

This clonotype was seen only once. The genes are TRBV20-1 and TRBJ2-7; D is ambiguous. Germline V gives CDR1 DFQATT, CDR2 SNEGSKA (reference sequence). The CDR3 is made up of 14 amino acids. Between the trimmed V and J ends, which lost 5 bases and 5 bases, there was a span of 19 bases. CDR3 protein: CSAEIYNLGDEQYF. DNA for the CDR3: TGCAGTGCTGAGATTTATAATCTTGGGGACGAGCAGTACTTC.

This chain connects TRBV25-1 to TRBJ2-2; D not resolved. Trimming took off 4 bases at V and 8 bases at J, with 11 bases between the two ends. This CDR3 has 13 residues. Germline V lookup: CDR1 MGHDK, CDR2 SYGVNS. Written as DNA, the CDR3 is TGTGCCAGCAGTGGATCGGTCGCGGGGGAGCTGTTTTTT. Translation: CASSGSVAGELFF. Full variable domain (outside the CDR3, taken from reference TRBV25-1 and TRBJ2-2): EADIYQTPRYLVIGTGKKITLECSQTMGHDKMYWYQQDPGMELHLIHYSYGVNSTEKGDLSSESTVSRIRTEHFPLTLESARPSHTSQYLCASSGSVAGELFFGEGSRLTVL.

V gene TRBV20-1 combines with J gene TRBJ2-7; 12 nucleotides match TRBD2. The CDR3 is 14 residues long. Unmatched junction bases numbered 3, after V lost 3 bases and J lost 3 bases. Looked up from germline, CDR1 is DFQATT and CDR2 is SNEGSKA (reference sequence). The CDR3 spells CSASKGLAGYEQYF. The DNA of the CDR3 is TGCAGTGCTAGTAAGGGACTAGCGGGCTACGAGCAGTACTTC.

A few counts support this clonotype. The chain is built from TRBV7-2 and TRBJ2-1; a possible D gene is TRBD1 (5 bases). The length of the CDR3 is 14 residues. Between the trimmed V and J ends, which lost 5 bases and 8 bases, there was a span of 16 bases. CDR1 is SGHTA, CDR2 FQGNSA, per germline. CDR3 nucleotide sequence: TGTGCCAGCAGCCTACTCCCAGGGTGGGATGAGCAGTTCTTC. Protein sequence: CASSLLPGWDEQFF. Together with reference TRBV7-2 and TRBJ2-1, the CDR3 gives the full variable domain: GAGVSQSPSNKVTEKGKDVELRCDPISGHTALYWYRQSLGQGLEFLIYFQGNSAPDKSGLPSDRFSAERTGGSVSTLTIQRTQQEDSAVYLCASSLLPGWDEQFFGPGTRLTVL.

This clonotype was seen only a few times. This CDR3 is CASSKEGTSGATDTQYF. The DNA of the CDR3 is TGCGCCAGCAGCAAGGAGGGGACTAGCGGAGCCACAGATACGCAGTATTTT. J is TRBJ2-3 and V is TRBV5-1; the match to TRBD2 covers 11 bases. The V and J ends lost 4 bases and 2 bases, in that order; junction bases with no gene match: 9. Germline lookup yields CDR1 SGHRS and CDR2 YFSETQ. This CDR3 is built from 17 residues.

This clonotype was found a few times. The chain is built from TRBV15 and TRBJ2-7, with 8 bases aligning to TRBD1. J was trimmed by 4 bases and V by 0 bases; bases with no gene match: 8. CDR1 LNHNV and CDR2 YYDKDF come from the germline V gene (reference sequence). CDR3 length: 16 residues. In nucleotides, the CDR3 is TGTGCCACCAGCAGAGATAACCAGGGGGCTTCTTACGAGCAGTACTTC. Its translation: CATSRDNQGASYEQYF.

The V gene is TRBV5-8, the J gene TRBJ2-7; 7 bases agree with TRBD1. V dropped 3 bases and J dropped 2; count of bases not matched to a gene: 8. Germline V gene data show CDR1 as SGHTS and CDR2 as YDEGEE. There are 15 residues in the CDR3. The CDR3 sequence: CASSWGTVNPYEQYF. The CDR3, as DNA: TGTGCCAGCAGCTGGGGGACAGTTAATCCCTACGAGCAGTACTTC.

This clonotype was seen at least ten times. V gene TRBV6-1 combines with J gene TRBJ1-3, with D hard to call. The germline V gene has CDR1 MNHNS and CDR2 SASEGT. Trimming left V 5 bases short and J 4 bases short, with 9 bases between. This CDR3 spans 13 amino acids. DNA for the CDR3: TGTGCCAGCAGTCCTTTTCAGGGAAACACCATATATTTT. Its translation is CASSPFQGNTIYF.

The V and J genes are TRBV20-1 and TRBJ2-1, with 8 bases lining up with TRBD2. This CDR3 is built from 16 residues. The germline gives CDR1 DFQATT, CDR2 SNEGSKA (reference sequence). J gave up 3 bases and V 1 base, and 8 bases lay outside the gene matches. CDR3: CSARASYSGDYNEQFF. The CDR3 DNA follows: TGCAGTGCTAGAGCTTCCTATAGCGGGGACTACAATGAGCAGTTCTTC.

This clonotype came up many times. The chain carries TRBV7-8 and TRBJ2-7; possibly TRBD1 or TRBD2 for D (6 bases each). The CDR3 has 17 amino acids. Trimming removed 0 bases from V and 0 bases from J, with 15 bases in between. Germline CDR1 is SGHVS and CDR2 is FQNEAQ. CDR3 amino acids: CASSLATRTVNSYEQYF. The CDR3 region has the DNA TGTGCCAGCAGCTTAGCGACTAGGACAGTTAACTCCTACGAGCAGTACTTC.